A single sample is the source of the 13 T cell receptor beta chains below, sequenced in a study of tumor-infiltrating lymphocytes in glioblastoma multiforme. TCR beta libraries were built from RNA through three nested multiplex PCR rounds using modified ARM-PCR. TCRdb re-called the multiplex PCR reads through MiXCR, storing one row per CDR3 protein. The table has 10,000 to 15,000 distinct CDR3 sequences, 60% to 75% seen once. The sequenced sample was brain tumor tissue. The receptors here all came from a male donor with glioblastoma.

This rearrangement joins TRBV11-2 to TRBJ2-3, with D possibly TRBD2 on 6 matching bases. V lost 4 bases and J 9 bases, leaving 20 bases between the germline ends. Germline V gene sequence: CDR1 SGHAT, CDR2 FQNNGV. This CDR3 is built from 15 residues. CDR3 region: CASSSVGGTLGTQYF. DNA of the CDR3: TGTGCCAGCAGCTCCGTCGGGGGTACACTCGGGACGCAGTATTTT.

The V gene is TRBV20-1, the J gene TRBJ1-6, with D possibly TRBD1 on 5 matching bases. CDR1 is DFQATT, CDR2 SNEGSKA, per germline (reference sequence). Trimming took off 6 bases at V and 8 bases at J, with 20 bases between the two ends. The CDR3 is 15 amino acids. CDR3 in DNA: TGCAGTGCCAGACCCGGGACTAATGGGGATTCACCCCTCCACTTT. This translates into CSARPGTNGDSPLHF.

Regarding this clonotype: The missing conserved phenylalanine or tryptophan at the end of this CDR3 makes a read error likely. CDR3 amino acids: CSAPRDGKAFL. The DNA for the CDR3 is TGCAGTGCTCCCCGGGATGGCAAAGCTTTCTTG. The rearrangement joins TRBV20-1 to TRBJ1-1; no definite D call. CDR3 length equals 11 residues. The ends were cut back, 5 bases at V and 9 bases at J, with 13 bases in the middle. Germline V gene data show CDR1 as DFQATT and CDR2 as SNEGSKA (reference sequence).

Judged by abundance, this clonotype is large. V and J are TRBV10-3 and TRBJ2-7; TRBD1 is a possible D gene (5 bases). V was shortened by 4 bases and J by 0 bases, with 10 bases between the two germline ends. The CDR3 totals 14 residues. From germline, CDR1 is ENHRY and CDR2 SYGVKD. CDR3 in amino acids: CAISGGPTSYEQYF. For the CDR3, the DNA is TGTGCCATCAGTGGGGGCCCTACCTCCTACGAGCAGTACTTC.

This clonotype was seen once. The conserved final phenylalanine or tryptophan is absent from the CDR3, which likely points to a read error. This chain joins TRBV11-1 and TRBJ2-7; 13 bases match TRBD2. CDR1 is SGHAT and CDR2 is FQDESV in the germline V gene (reference sequence). This CDR3 has 15 amino acids. Written as DNA, the CDR3 is TGTGCCAGCAGCAGGACTAGCGGGAGTGTCGACGAACAGTACTTA. Encoded protein: CASSRTSGSVDEQYL.

The chain combines TRBV10-3 with TRBJ2-3; 7 bases align to TRBD2. The length of the CDR3 is 17 residues. The germline CDR1 and CDR2 sequences are ENHRY and SYGVKD. Unmatched junction bases numbered 18, after V lost 7 bases and J lost 5 bases. The CDR3 DNA sequence: TGTGCCATCAAAGGTTCAAGTGGTGGGAGGGCCAGAGATACGCAGTATTTT. Protein: CAIKGSSGGRARDTQYF.

This chain links TRBV29-1 with TRBJ1-2; no firm D call. The germline gives CDR1 SQVTM, CDR2 ANQGSEA. The CDR3 runs to 12 residues. The V gene lost 5 bases and the J gene lost 4 bases, with 11 bases spanning the gap. The CDR3 DNA follows: TGCAGCGTTAGGAACATAGGCTATGGCTACACCTTC. Translated, it gives CSVRNIGYGYTF.

As regards this clonotype: Since no conserved phenylalanine or tryptophan closes the CDR3, a read error is the likely cause. J is TRBJ2-7 and V is TRBV11-2, with D tentatively TRBD2 (7 bases). The length of the CDR3 is 15 residues. CDR1 and CDR2 (germline): SGHAT, FQNNGV. V was cut by 0 bases and J by 4 bases, with 13 bases left in between. The CDR3 region is CASSLDKGGRYEQYL. CDR3 in DNA: TGTGCCAGCAGCTTAGATAAGGGGGGGAGATACGAGCAGTACCTC.

This clonotype has only a few counts. At one end the junction does not follow the germline gene, possibly because of a read error. V and J are TRBV20-1 and TRBJ1-1; tentative D call: TRBD1 (6 bases). The CDR3 covers 13 residues. The germline V gene encodes CDR1 DFQATT and CDR2 SNEGSKA (reference sequence). This CDR3 reads CSVIRGMNTEAFF. Here the CDR3 DNA reads TGCAGTGTTATCAGGGGTATGAACACTGAAGCCTTCTTT.

This clonotype was seen ten or more times. The V gene is TRBV11-1, the J gene TRBJ2-3; D gene unclear. Per the germline V gene, CDR1 is SGHAT and CDR2 is FQDESV (reference sequence). The germline V and J ends were trimmed by 5 bases and 1 base, with 7 bases remaining between them. The CDR3 extends over 13 amino acids. The CDR3 DNA reads as TGTGCCAGCAGCCCCTTCGGCACAGATACGCAGTATTTT. Translation gives CASSPFGTDTQYF.

The chain combines TRBV10-3 with TRBJ2-7; D tentatively fits TRBD1 or TRBD2 (5 bases each). With 8 bases removed from V and 6 bases from J, the gap between germline ends came to 17 bases. The V gene's germline CDR1 is ENHRY and CDR2 SYGVKD. CDR3 length: 13 residues. CDR3 sequence reads: CAIGRSPGTEQYF. CDR3 bases: TGTGCCATCGGACGCTCTCCAGGGACCGAGCAGTACTTC.

In its sample, this clonotype was seen many times. This may be a read error: a much more frequent sequence differs by one nucleotide. The V gene is TRBV6-1, the J gene TRBJ1-5; D call uncertain. Per germline, CDR1 MNHNS and CDR2 SASEGT. This CDR3 has 17 residues. Trimming left V 0 bases short and J 1 base short, with 13 bases between. The CDR3 DNA reads as TGTGCCAGCAGTGAAGCGCCTGGTCTAGGGAGCAATCAGCCCCAGCATTTT. Translated, it gives CASSEAPGLGSNQPQHF.

As for this clonotype: The junction shows a germline mismatch at one end, possibly a read error. The rearrangement uses TRBV5-6 and TRBJ2-7, with D perhaps TRBD2 (5 bases). Germline lookup yields CDR1 SGHDT and CDR2 YYEEEE. CDR3 length: 14 residues. For the CDR3, the DNA is TGTGCCAGCAGCGATTTGGGAGTTACCTACGTGCAGTACTTC. As protein: CASSDLGVTYVQYF.